This TCR beta chain was captured in a study of relationships among human T cell subsets. Regarding the study as a whole: Over 60% of CD8+ cytotoxic sequences were in clones over 100 reads; regulatory and Th2 had few.

Memory T cells were selected with anti-CD45RO beads from the CD45RA-negative fraction. T cell subsets were isolated with antibody-coated magnetic beads. The T cell receptor alpha and beta CDR3 regions were amplified from mRNA by semiquantitative ARM-PCR. ARM-PCR used tagged nested gene-specific primers, then communal superprimers for exponential amplification. TCRdb redid the calling of the multiplex PCR reads with MiXCR, one entry per CDR3 protein. Altogether 7,500 to 9,500 distinct CDR3 sequences are present, about 55% being singletons, with the ten largest covering 4% to 5.5%. A note on this clonotype: Its matching antigen is unknown.

The CDR3 consists of 14 residues. Trimming cost V 5 bases and J 8 bases; bases outside gene matches: 6. Germline V gene lookup returns CDR1 MGHRA and CDR2 YSYEKL. Sequencing was done on a sample of memory T cells sorted from blood. The clonotype originates from a man aged 35 to 55 in good health. The V gene is TRBV4-1, the J gene TRBJ1-2, with 12 bases identical to TRBD1. The CDR3 loop is CASSNRDRGLGYTF. The CDR3 nucleotides read TGCGCCAGCAGCAACCGGGACAGGGGGCTGGGCTACACCTTC.